These 26 T cell receptor beta chains originate from one sample sequenced in a study of cytomegalovirus exposure and HLA in healthy donors. Here immunoSEQ multiplex PCR was the method, and the copy in TCRdb shows in-frame clones only, minus some. The data hold more than 140,000 clones, with approximately 91% observed a single time. The sequencing sample was made of PBMCs. The receptor set was obtained from a woman younger than 30 in good health and CMV-seropositive.

The J gene is TRBJ2-7, the V gene TRBV5-1, with TRBD2 identical over 7 bases. The CDR3 consists of 14 residues. The ends lost 3 bases at V and 1 base at J; junction bases unmatched: 4. Germline V gives CDR1 SGHRS, CDR2 YFSETQ. The CDR3 nucleotides are TGCGCCAGCAGCTGGTGGCGGGAGTCCTACGAGCAGTACTTC. This translates into CASSWWRESYEQYF. The entire variable domain, with the rest obtained from reference TRBV5-1 and TRBJ2-7, is as follows: KAGVTQTPRYLIKTRGQQVTLSCSPISGHRSVSWYQQTPGQGLQFLFEYFSETQRNKGNFPGRFSGRQFSNSRSEMNVSTLELGDSALYLCASSWWRESYEQYFGPGTRLTVT.

V usage is TRBV6-1 and J usage is TRBJ1-2, with D possibly matching TRBD1 (6 bases). The CDR3 runs 14 residues. Germline-derived CDR1 and CDR2 are MNHNS and SASEGT. The V end lost 6 bases, the J end lost 3 bases, and 14 bases lay between the germline ends. DNA for the CDR3: TGTGCCAGCAGCCCGACAGGACCCTACTATGGCTACACCTTC. Its protein is CASSPTGPYYGYTF.

The chain is built from TRBV18 and TRBJ1-1; tentative D call: TRBD1 (6 bases). The CDR3 has 14 residues. Germline V gene lookup returns CDR1 KGHSH and CDR2 LQKENI. The V gene lost 2 bases and the J gene lost 1 base, with 8 bases spanning the gap. CDR3 sequence (DNA): TGTGCCAGCTCACCAAGACAGGCGAACACTGAAGCTTTCTTT. Protein sequence: CASSPRQANTEAFF.

The rearrangement links TRBV10-3 to TRBJ1-2; D is undetermined. CDR1 ENHRY and CDR2 SYGVKD come from the germline V gene. CDR3 length equals 12 residues. Trimming removed 10 bases at V and 3 bases at J, with 12 bases between. CDR3 region: CATTTGYYGYTF. In nucleotides, the CDR3 is TGTGCCACGACGACGGGATACTATGGCTACACCTTC.

The rearrangement uses TRBV29-1 and TRBJ2-1; a possible D gene is TRBD2 (5 bases). Trimming left V 7 bases short and J 0 bases short, with 13 bases between. This CDR3 is built from 14 residues. Germline V CDR1 and CDR2: SQVTM, ANQGSEA. The DNA of the CDR3 is TGCAGCGCCCCCGCGGGTTCCTCCTACAATGAGCAGTTCTTC. This encodes CSAPAGSSYNEQFF.

The chain combines TRBV5-1 with TRBJ1-1; TRBD1 matches at 8 bases. This CDR3 region has 14 residues. CDR1 is SGHRS, CDR2 YFSETQ, per germline. Trimming at V came to 2 bases and at J to 6 bases, leaving 6 bases not matched to a gene. The CDR3 spells CASSLRTGRAEAFF. The CDR3, as DNA: TGCGCCAGCAGCTTACGGACAGGGCGGGCTGAAGCTTTCTTT.

The chain uses TRBV4-3 and TRBJ2-1; D gene unclear. Germline CDR1 LGHNA, CDR2 YSLEER. The length of the CDR3 is 19 residues. Between the trimmed V and J ends, which lost 4 bases and 4 bases, there was a span of 26 bases. CDR3 coding DNA: TGCGCCAGCAGCCCAGAAACCTACGCCCAAAACCGTCTGTACAATGAGCAGTTCTTC. It codes for CASSPETYAQNRLYNEQFF.

J is TRBJ2-7 and V is TRBV30; 7 nucleotides agree with TRBD1. Looked up from germline, CDR1 is GTSNPN and CDR2 is SVGIG (reference sequence). The CDR3 is 13 amino acids. The V gene end was trimmed by 3 bases and the J gene end by 4 bases; junction bases not matched to a gene: 6. The CDR3: CAWRPGQYYEQYF. For the CDR3, the DNA is TGTGCCTGGAGGCCGGGACAGTATTACGAGCAGTACTTC.

The CDR3 loop reads CASSNRGHSYEQYF. The DNA for the CDR3 is TGTGCCAGTAGTAACAGGGGACACTCCTACGAGCAGTACTTC. This chain connects TRBV19 to TRBJ2-7; 7 nucleotides agree with TRBD1. The CDR3 spans 14 residues. V lost 4 bases to trimming and J lost 0 bases; unmatched junction nucleotides: 3. Germline CDR1 reads LNHDA; CDR2 reads SQIVND (reference sequence). The entire variable domain, with the rest obtained from reference TRBV19 and TRBJ2-7, is as follows: DGGITQSPKYLFRKEGQNVTLSCEQNLNHDAMYWYRQDPGQGLRLIYYSQIVNDFQKGDIAEGYSVSREKKESFPLTVTSAQKNPTAFYLCASSNRGHSYEQYFGPGTRLTVT.

This sequence joins TRBV2 and TRBJ2-5, with a weak D call TRBD2 (6 bases). V was pared by 2 bases and J by 0 bases, with 10 bases between. There are 15 residues in the CDR3. The germline V gene encodes CDR1 SNHLY and CDR2 FYNNEI. CDR3 bases: TGTGCCAGCAGTGAAAGGAGGGGAAACCAAGAGACCCAGTACTTC. It translates to CASSERRGNQETQYF.

The J gene is TRBJ2-7, the V gene TRBV15; D is possibly TRBD1 (5 bases). The V and J ends lost 9 bases and 6 bases respectively, with 18 bases between them. This CDR3 has 13 amino acids. Germline lookup yields CDR1 LNHNV and CDR2 YYDKDF (reference sequence). CDR3 DNA: TGTGCCACAGGGGCCGGAGTCTTCGGCGAGCAGTACTTC. Translating gives CATGAGVFGEQYF.

V usage is TRBV5-1 and J usage is TRBJ1-4; tentatively, D is TRBD1 (6 bases). With 10 bases removed from V and 3 bases from J, the gap between germline ends came to 16 bases. Germline CDR1 SGHRS, CDR2 YFSETQ. This CDR3 is 14 amino acids long. CDR3: CAPTTGRANEKLFF. As DNA, the CDR3 is TGCGCCCCCACAACAGGGCGTGCTAATGAAAAACTGTTTTTT.

A remark on this clone: Other DNA sequences in the same sample also yield this CDR3. V and J are TRBV7-8 and TRBJ2-7; a weak D match, TRBD1 (8 bases). Trimming pared 5 bases from V and 4 bases from J, leaving 15 bases between. The CDR3 sequence is 14 residues long. The germline gives CDR1 SGHVS, CDR2 FQNEAQ. Written as DNA, the CDR3 is TGTGCCAGCAGCCTACAGGGGGGGACTTACGAGCAGTACTTC. It codes for CASSLQGGTYEQYF.

The V call is TRBV27, the J call TRBJ2-3; 7 positions agree with TRBD2. The CDR3 totals 16 residues. CDR1 and CDR2 (germline): MNHEY, SMNVEV (reference sequence). The junction had 6 bases not matched to a gene; V was cut back by 2 bases and J by 1 base. CDR3 residues: CASSLHGLAGTDTQYF. CDR3 nucleotides: TGTGCCAGCAGTTTACATGGTCTAGCGGGCACAGATACGCAGTATTTT.

The chain combines TRBV19 with TRBJ2-7; 7 bases match TRBD2. Germline lookup yields CDR1 LNHDA and CDR2 SQIVND (reference sequence). The CDR3 runs 15 residues. With V trimmed by 4 bases and J by 4 bases, 10 bases remained unmatched. The CDR3 DNA sequence: TGTGCCAGTAGTAGAACCGGGACTATGCCGTACGAGCAGTACTTC. As protein: CASSRTGTMPYEQYF.

This clone was counted between two and nine times. The chain joins TRBV11-3 to TRBJ2-7; D is possibly TRBD1 (5 bases). Germline CDR1 and CDR2: SGHNT and YENEEA. The CDR3 loop spans 13 amino acids. V dropped 8 bases and J dropped 0 bases, with 11 bases sitting between them. CDR3 in amino acids: CASGHSSSYEQYF. The DNA of the CDR3 is TGTGCCAGCGGACACTCGAGCTCCTACGAGCAGTACTTC.

The CDR3 nucleotides read TGTGCCTGGAGGAATAGCGGGTACTACGAGCAGTACTTC. This sequence encodes CAWRNSGYYEQYF. The V gene is TRBV30, the J gene TRBJ2-7, with 7 positions matching TRBD2. Trimming took 3 bases from V and 3 from J; bases not matched to a gene: 5. The CDR3 has 13 amino acids. Germline CDR1 GTSNPN, CDR2 SVGIG (reference sequence). The complete variable domain, with remaining parts taken from reference TRBV30 and TRBJ2-7, reads SQTIHQWPATLVQPVGSPLSLECTVEGTSNPNLYWYRQAAGRGLQLLFYSVGIGQISSEVPQNLSASRPQDRQFILSSKKLLLSDSGFYLCAWRNSGYYEQYFGPGTRLTVT.

This chain uses TRBV7-2 with TRBJ2-7; weak D call: TRBD2 (5 bases). Germline CDR1 is SGHTA and CDR2 is FQGNSA. This CDR3 is 15 amino acids long. The germline V and J ends were trimmed by 1 base and 7 bases, with 17 bases remaining between them. In DNA, the CDR3 is TGTGCCAGCAGCTTAGTGAACCAGCGGTCGGAGGAGCAGTACTTC. Translation: CASSLVNQRSEEQYF.

For the CDR3, the DNA is TGCAGTGCTTTTTCGGGGTATGGCTACACCTTC. Translated, it gives CSAFSGYGYTF. The chain employs TRBV20-1 and TRBJ1-2; D gene uncertain. The CDR3 covers 11 residues. Looked up from germline, CDR1 is DFQATT and CDR2 is SNEGSKA (reference sequence). V lost 5 bases and J lost 5, with 9 bases in between.

V gene TRBV11-3 combines with J gene TRBJ2-3; D ambiguous. CDR1 is SGHNT, CDR2 YENEEA, per germline. The CDR3 is made up of 14 amino acids. The V end lost 0 bases, the J end lost 0 bases, and 4 bases lay between the germline ends. The CDR3, as DNA: TGTGCCAGCAGCTTAGAATCAAGCACAGATACGCAGTATTTT. Residues: CASSLESSTDTQYF.

The chain joins TRBV2 to TRBJ1-1, with 7 bases fitting TRBD1. Germline values: CDR1 SNHLY, CDR2 FYNNEI. The CDR3 has 14 amino acids. V gave up 6 bases and J gave up 7 bases; unmatched junction bases: 11. CDR3 DNA: TGTGCCAGCAGCCTGTTGACAGGGCAGGGTGAAGCTTTCTTT. As protein: CASSLLTGQGEAFF.

The chain carries TRBV9 and TRBJ2-7, with 8 bases aligning to TRBD2. The CDR3 sequence is 15 residues long. CDR1 SGDLS and CDR2 YYNGEE come from the germline V gene. After removal of 4 bases from V and 2 bases from J, the junction contained 8 bases not matched to a gene. This CDR3 reads CASSPFDSGTYEQYF. The CDR3 nucleotides read TGTGCCAGCAGCCCTTTTGATAGCGGGACCTACGAGCAGTACTTC. The full variable domain, its missing parts supplied by reference TRBV9 and TRBJ2-7, is DSGVTQTPKHLITATGQRVTLRCSPRSGDLSVYWYQQSLDQGLQFLIQYYNGEERAKGNILERFSAQQFPDLHSELNLSSLELGDSALYFCASSPFDSGTYEQYFGPGTRLTVT.

The chain is built from TRBV6-1 and TRBJ2-7; 7 nucleotides align to TRBD1. The germline CDR1 and CDR2 sequences are MNHNS and SASEGT. The CDR3 extends over 13 amino acids. After removal of 7 bases from V and 3 bases from J, the junction contained 6 bases not matched to a gene. In DNA, the CDR3 is TGTGCCAGCAAATCCGGGACAGTCTACGAGCAGTACTTC. Its protein is CASKSGTVYEQYF.

This clone was observed a single time. The rearrangement joins TRBV4-2 to TRBJ2-5; 8 bases are shared with TRBD2. Germline values: CDR1 LGHNA, CDR2 YNFKEQ. V lost 1 base, J lost 2 bases, and 9 bases stayed unmatched. The CDR3 extends over 17 amino acids. CDR3 loop: CASSQVRETSVQETQYF. The CDR3 DNA is TGTGCCAGCAGCCAAGTCCGGGAGACTAGCGTTCAAGAGACCCAGTACTTC.

The CDR3 loop is CASTRRGASSYEQYF. As DNA, the CDR3 is TGTGCCAGCACCCGGCGGGGGGCCAGCTCCTACGAGCAGTACTTC. V usage is TRBV6-5 and J usage is TRBJ2-7; 8 nucleotides line up with TRBD2. The CDR3 length is 15 residues. The trim removed 7 bases at V and 0 bases at J, leaving 8 bases unmatched. Germline-derived CDR1 and CDR2 are MNHEY and SVGAGI.

The chain recombines TRBV5-6 with TRBJ2-7, with TRBD1 matching 7 bases. Germline CDR1 is SGHDT and CDR2 is YYEEEE. CDR3 length equals 16 residues. V lost 0 bases and J lost 0; bases outside the gene matches: 6. CDR3 DNA sequence: TGTGCCAGCAGCTTGGTGGTCGCAGGGGGCTCCTACGAGCAGTACTTC. It yields the protein CASSLVVAGGSYEQYF.